These 17 T cell receptor beta chains were all obtained from the same sample, sequenced in a study of shared T cell receptors in the human thymus. TCRdb's copy holds only in-frame clones and misses some; the assay was immunoSEQ multiplex PCR. This table has more than 300,000 clones, approximately 95% appearing once. The sample consisted of thymocytes. The receptors here all came from a human donor.

The chain recombines TRBV5-1 with TRBJ2-1; TRBD2 matches 7 bases. The V and J ends lost 0 bases and 4 bases, in that order; junction bases with no gene match: 4. The CDR3 is 15 amino acids. Germline CDR1 and CDR2: SGHRS and YFSETQ. As DNA, the CDR3 is TGCGCCAGCAGCTTGGCTTCAGCGGGGTACAATGAGCAGTTCTTC. This sequence encodes CASSLASAGYNEQFF.

This clone was found a few times. The chain combines TRBV27 with TRBJ1-2; D remains ambiguous. The CDR3 runs 12 residues. The germline V and J ends were trimmed by 3 bases and 8 bases, with 10 bases remaining between them. Germline CDR1 is MNHEY and CDR2 is SMNVEV (reference sequence). The CDR3 sequence: CASSFDGVGYTF. In DNA, the CDR3 is TGTGCCAGCAGTTTTGATGGGGTGGGCTACACCTTC.

CDR3 amino acids: CSVGGDRGASTDTQYF. The CDR3 DNA reads as TGCAGCGTTGGTGGGGACAGGGGTGCTAGCACAGATACGCAGTATTTT. V usage is TRBV29-1 and J usage is TRBJ2-3, with 10 bases identical to TRBD1. In germline, CDR1 is SQVTM, CDR2 ANQGSEA. The CDR3 consists of 16 residues. V was pared by 4 bases and J by 0 bases, with 7 bases of the junction left unmatched.

The chain links TRBV25-1 to TRBJ1-2; 10 nucleotides align to TRBD1. CDR3 length: 16 residues. The V gene's germline CDR1 is MGHDK and CDR2 SYGVNS. V lost 3 bases to trimming and J lost 4 bases; unmatched junction nucleotides: 8. CDR3 residues: CASSDSVGQGFYGYTF. In nucleotides, the CDR3 is TGTGCCAGCAGTGATTCTGTGGGACAGGGGTTCTATGGCTACACCTTC.

This chain joins TRBV11-2 and TRBJ1-1; D unclear. The CDR3 extends over 16 amino acids. With 0 bases removed from V and 0 bases from J, the gap between germline ends came to 11 bases. Germline V gives CDR1 SGHAT, CDR2 FQNNGV. The CDR3 DNA sequence: TGTGCCAGCAGCTTAGATGACTCCGGTATGAACACTGAAGCTTTCTTT. It is translated as CASSLDDSGMNTEAFF.

The chain links TRBV5-6 to TRBJ2-5; D could derive from TRBD1 or TRBD2 (5 bases each). CDR3 length: 15 amino acids. V was pared by 1 base and J by 0 bases, with 10 bases between. Germline loops: CDR1 SGHDT, CDR2 YYEEEE. The CDR3 DNA follows: TGTGCCAGCAGCTTGATCTGGGGGTACCAAGAGACCCAGTACTTC. As protein: CASSLIWGYQETQYF.

The chain employs TRBV4-2 and TRBJ2-7; TRBD2 matches 9 bases. J was trimmed by 2 bases and V by 4 bases; bases with no gene match: 12. The V gene's germline CDR1 is LGHNA and CDR2 YNFKEQ. The CDR3 runs to 17 residues. The CDR3 sequence is CASSPRGLREGPYEQYF. Written as DNA, the CDR3 is TGTGCCAGCAGCCCCCGGGGATTGCGGGAGGGGCCCTACGAGCAGTACTTC.

The V call is TRBV19, the J call TRBJ2-3; TRBD2 is a possible D gene (7 bases). The CDR3 has 17 residues. Deletions cut 2 bases from V and 3 bases from J, with 18 bases between. Per germline, CDR1 LNHDA and CDR2 SQIVND (reference sequence). DNA of the CDR3: TGTGCCAGTAGTATACGGACTAGAGGGGGGGTTACAGATACGCAGTATTTT. Amino acid sequence: CASSIRTRGGVTDTQYF.

The chain uses TRBV6-6 and TRBJ2-1, with TRBD1 matching 7 bases. Germline CDR1 is MNHNY and CDR2 is SVGAGI (reference sequence). V gave up 5 bases and J gave up 15 bases; unmatched junction bases: 19. CDR3 length: 15 amino acids. The CDR3 coding sequence is TGTGCCAGCAGTGTACAGAAAGGCAGGGACAGTGTCTGGTTCTTC. Translation gives CASSVQKGRDSVWFF.

J is TRBJ2-1 and V is TRBV30, with a possible D match to TRBD2 (5 bases). CDR1 GTSNPN and CDR2 SVGIG come from the germline V gene (reference sequence). This CDR3 has 17 amino acids. V was clipped by 0 bases and J by 0 bases, with 15 bases between them. The DNA of the CDR3 is TGTGCCTGGAGTGTACAAGGCCAAACTAGCTCCTACAATGAGCAGTTCTTC. This codes for CAWSVQGQTSSYNEQFF.

The chain has TRBV11-2 and TRBJ1-1; the match to TRBD1 covers 7 bases. The CDR3 has 13 residues. V shed 1 base, J shed 12 bases, and the junction held 8 bases outside the gene matches. From germline, CDR1 is SGHAT and CDR2 FQNNGV. CDR3 coding DNA: TGTGCCAGCAGCTTAGGGGCAGGGGGTACGACTTTCTTT. It codes for CASSLGAGGTTFF. Full variable domain (outside the CDR3, taken from reference TRBV11-2 and TRBJ1-1): EAGVAQSPRYKIIEKRQSVAFWCNPISGHATLYWYQQILGQGPKLLIQFQNNGVVDDSQLPKDRFSAERLKGVDSTLKIQPAKLEDSAVYLCASSLGAGGTTFFGQGTRLTVV.

The chain couples TRBV27 to TRBJ2-3; maybe TRBD2 (5 bases). V lost 2 bases, J lost 0 bases, and 15 bases lay in between. The CDR3 is 17 amino acids. Germline assignment: CDR1 MNHEY and CDR2 SMNVEV (reference sequence). Here the CDR3 reads CASSLDPSSISTDTQYF. As DNA, the CDR3 is TGTGCCAGCAGTTTAGATCCTAGCAGTATTAGCACAGATACGCAGTATTTT.

In nucleotides, the CDR3 is TGTGCCAGCAGCGTAGCTGTGGCGGGAAAGGAGAACGAGCAGTACTTC. Residues: CASSVAVAGKENEQYF. The genes are TRBV9 and TRBJ2-7; weak D call: TRBD2 (6 bases). Germline CDR1 SGDLS, CDR2 YYNGEE. The CDR3 consists of 16 residues. Trimming left V 0 bases short and J 5 bases short, with 18 bases between.

The V gene is TRBV27, the J gene TRBJ1-1; 8 nucleotides agree with TRBD1. CDR3 length: 13 amino acids. The V gene's germline CDR1 is MNHEY and CDR2 SMNVEV (reference sequence). V lost 6 bases to trimming and J lost 10 bases; unmatched junction nucleotides: 10. CDR3 amino acids: CASRGGTGGRAFF. In DNA form, the CDR3 reads TGTGCCAGCAGGGGGGGTACAGGGGGAAGAGCTTTCTTT.

V is TRBV7-7 and J is TRBJ1-1, with D unresolved. The V end was cut by 2 bases, the J end by 1 base, with 5 bases between. The CDR3 consists of 13 residues. Germline CDR1 SSHAT, CDR2 FNYEAQ (reference sequence). The CDR3 region has the DNA TGTGCCAGCAGCTTATCGGAGAACACTGAAGCTTTCTTT. Its protein product is CASSLSENTEAFF.

The rearrangement joins TRBV29-1 to TRBJ1-3; D may be TRBD1 (6 bases). CDR1 is SQVTM, CDR2 ANQGSEA, per germline. CDR3 length: 15 residues. Trimming shortened V by 1 base and J by 0 bases, and 10 bases separated the two germline ends. This CDR3 is CSVEVEGVSGNTIYF. For the CDR3, the DNA is TGCAGCGTTGAAGTCGAGGGGGTCTCTGGAAACACCATATATTTT. Looking up the rest from reference TRBV29-1 and TRBJ1-3 gives the full variable domain: SAVISQKPSRDICQRGTSLTIQCQVDSQVTMMFWYRQQPGQSLTLIATANQGSEATYESGFVIDKFPISRPNLTFSTLTVSNMSPEDSSIYLCSVEVEGVSGNTIYFGEGSWLTVV.

The chain joins TRBV10-3 to TRBJ2-2; 7 bases map to TRBD2. The length of the CDR3 is 15 residues. The ends lost 6 bases at V and 4 bases at J; junction bases unmatched: 8. CDR1 is ENHRY, CDR2 SYGVKD, per germline. CDR3 sequence: CAIRLRDYLTGELFF. The CDR3 nucleotides read TGTGCCATCAGACTCCGGGACTACCTCACCGGGGAGCTGTTTTTT.